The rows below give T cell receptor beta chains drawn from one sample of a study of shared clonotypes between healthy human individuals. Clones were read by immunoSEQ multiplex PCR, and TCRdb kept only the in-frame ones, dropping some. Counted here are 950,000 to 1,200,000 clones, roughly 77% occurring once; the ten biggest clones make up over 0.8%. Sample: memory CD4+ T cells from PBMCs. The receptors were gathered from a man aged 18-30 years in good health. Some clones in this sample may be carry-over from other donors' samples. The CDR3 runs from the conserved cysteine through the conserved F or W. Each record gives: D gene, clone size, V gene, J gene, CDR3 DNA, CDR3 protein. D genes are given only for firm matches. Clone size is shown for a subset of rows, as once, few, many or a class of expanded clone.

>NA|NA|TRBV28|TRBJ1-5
TGTGCCAGCAGTTCCGGGGGGCAGCCCCAGCATTTT
CASSSGGQPQHF
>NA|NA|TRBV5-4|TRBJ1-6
TGTGCCAGCAGCTTGGAGAATAATTCACCCCTCCACTTT
CASSLENNSPLHF
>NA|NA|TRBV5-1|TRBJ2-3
TGCGCCAGCAGCCCGCCGGGGACCACAGATACGCAGTATTTT
CASSPPGTTDTQYF
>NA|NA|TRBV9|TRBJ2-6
TGTGCCAGCAGCCCTCAAGGATCTGGGGCCAACGTCCTGACTTTC
CASSPQGSGANVLTF
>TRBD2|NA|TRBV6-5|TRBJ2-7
TGTGCCAGCAGTTACTCTTGGGGGGGATTCTACGAGCAGTACTTC
CASSYSWGGFYEQYF
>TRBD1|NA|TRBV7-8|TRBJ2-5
TGTGCCAGCAGCAGGGGACAGGGGTTGGCCCAGTACTTC
CASSRGQGLAQYF
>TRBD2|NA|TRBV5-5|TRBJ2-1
TGTGCCAGCAGCTCGCCCTCTAGCGGGAGCCTCCAGTTCTTC
CASSSPSSGSLQFF
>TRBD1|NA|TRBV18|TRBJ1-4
TGTGCCAGCTCACCAGGGACAGGGAACGAAAAACTGTTTTTT
CASSPGTGNEKLFF
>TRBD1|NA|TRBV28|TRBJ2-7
TGTGCCAGCTACGGACAGGGGGCAGGCGAGCAGTACTTC
CASYGQGAGEQYF
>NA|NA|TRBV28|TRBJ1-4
TGTGCCAGCATGGGGGAAAAACTGTTTTTT
CASMGEKLFF
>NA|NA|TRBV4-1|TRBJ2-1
TGCGCCAGCAGCCACACTGTGCCAAGCTCCTACAATGAGCAGTTCTTC
CASSHTVPSSYNEQFF
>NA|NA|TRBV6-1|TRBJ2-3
TGTGCCAGCAGCCAGACCCGGGGAACGCAGTATTTT
CASSQTRGTQYF
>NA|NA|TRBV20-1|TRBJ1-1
TGCAGTGCTTTTAGGGAGGAAGCTTTCTTT
CSAFREEAFF
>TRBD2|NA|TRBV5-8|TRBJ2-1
TGTGCCAGCAGCTTCCTAGCGGGAGATGAGCAGTTCTTC
CASSFLAGDEQFF
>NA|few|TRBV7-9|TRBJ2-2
TGTGCCAGCAGCTCCCGGGACCCCGTTGAGCTGTTTTTT
CASSSRDPVELFF
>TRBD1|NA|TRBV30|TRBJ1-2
TGTGCCTGCCCCGACAGGGTCGACTATGGCTACACCTTC
CACPDRVDYGYTF
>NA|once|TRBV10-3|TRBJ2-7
TGTGCCATCAGCAGCCGGTCCTACGAGCAGTACTTC
CAISSRSYEQYF
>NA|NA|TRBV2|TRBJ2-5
TGTGCCAGCAGTGAAGCCCTAACCGCGGAGGAGACCCAGTACTTC
CASSEALTAEETQYF
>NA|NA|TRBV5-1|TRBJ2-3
TGCGCCAGCAGCTTGGCCGGGAGCTCAGATACGCAGTATTTT
CASSLAGSSDTQYF
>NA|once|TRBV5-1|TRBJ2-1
TGCGCCAGCAGCAGAGTTCCGAGCTCCTACAATGAGCAGTTCTTC
CASSRVPSSYNEQFF
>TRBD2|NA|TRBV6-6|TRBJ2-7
TGTGCCAGCAGCGTCTGGACTAGCGGGTCCCTCGAGCAGTACTTC
CASSVWTSGSLEQYF
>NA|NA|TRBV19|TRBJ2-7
TGTGCCAGTAGTATAGAGCCAACAGGGACCTACGAGCAGTACTTC
CASSIEPTGTYEQYF
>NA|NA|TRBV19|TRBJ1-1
TGTGCCAGTCGAGGAGGGGGGCTGGTCACTGAAGCTTTCTTT
CASRGGGLVTEAFF
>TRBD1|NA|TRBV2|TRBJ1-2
TGTGCCAGCAGTGACCGAACAGGGGTCTATGGCTACACCTTC
CASSDRTGVYGYTF
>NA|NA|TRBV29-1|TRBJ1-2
TGCAGCGTTGGGGGCTACGGAAGCAGCTATGGCTACACCTTC
CSVGGYGSSYGYTF
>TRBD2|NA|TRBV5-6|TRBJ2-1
TGTGCCAGCAGCTCATCACTAGCGGGAGGGCCAGATGAGCAGTTCTTC
CASSSSLAGGPDEQFF
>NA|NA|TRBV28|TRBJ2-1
TGTGCCAGCACCCCTGGGGGGAGCGCCCACTACAATGAGCAGTTCTTC
CASTPGGSAHYNEQFF
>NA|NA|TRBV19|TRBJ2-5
TGTGCCAGTAGTATAGATCTCCAAGAGACCCAGTACTTC
CASSIDLQETQYF
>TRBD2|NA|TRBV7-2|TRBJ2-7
TGTGCCAGCAGCCCCCAGGGACTAGCGGGAGACCCCTACGAGCAGTACTTC
CASSPQGLAGDPYEQYF
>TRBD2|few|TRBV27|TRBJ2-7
TGTGCCAGCAGTTTAATGGGGGGGATCTCCTACGAGCAGTACTTC
CASSLMGGISYEQYF
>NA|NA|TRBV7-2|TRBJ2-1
TGTGCCAGCAGCTTTGTAACAAGCAATGAGCAGTTCTTC
CASSFVTSNEQFF
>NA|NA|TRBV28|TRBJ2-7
TGTGCCAGCAGTCCCTTCGCCAGGGGATATTTTGGTGAGCAGTACTTC
CASSPFARGYFGEQYF
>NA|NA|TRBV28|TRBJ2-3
TGTGCCAGCAGTCTGCCACTGGATACGCAGTATTTT
CASSLPLDTQYF
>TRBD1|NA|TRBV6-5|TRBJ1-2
TGTGCCAGCAGCCAGGGGGGTAACTATGGCTACACCTTC
CASSQGGNYGYTF
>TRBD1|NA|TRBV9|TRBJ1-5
TGTGCCAGCAGCCCATCGGACAGGGGCTATCAGCCCCAGCATTTT
CASSPSDRGYQPQHF
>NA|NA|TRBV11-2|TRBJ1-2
TGTGCCAGCAGCTTAGGTCAAGGGACGTGGGATGGCTACACCTTC
CASSLGQGTWDGYTF
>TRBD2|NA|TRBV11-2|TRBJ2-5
TGTGCCAGCAGCTTACGCGGGAGAGAGACCCAGTACTTC
CASSLRGRETQYF
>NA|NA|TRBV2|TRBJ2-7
TGTGCCAGCAGTGAAGGCAGGACCATTTACGAGCAGTACTTC
CASSEGRTIYEQYF
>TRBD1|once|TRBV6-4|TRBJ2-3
TGTGCCAGCAGTAGGACAGGGACCAGCACAGATACGCAGTATTTT
CASSRTGTSTDTQYF
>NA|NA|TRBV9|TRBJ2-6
TGTGCCAGCTCCCGAGGTAAACTGCAGGAGGGGGCCAACGTCCTGACTTTC
CASSRGKLQEGANVLTF
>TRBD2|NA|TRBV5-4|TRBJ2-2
TGTGCCAGCAGCGGAGGGACTAGCGGGAGGGCCAAAACCGGGGAGCTGTTTTTT
CASSGGTSGRAKTGELFF
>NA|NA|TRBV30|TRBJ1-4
TGTGCCTGGACCTTTAATGAAAAACTGTTTTTT
CAWTFNEKLFF
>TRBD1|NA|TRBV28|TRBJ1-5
TGTGCCAGCAGTACCCCCCGACAGGGGGTTACGGGCAATCAGCCCCAGCATTTT
CASSTPRQGVTGNQPQHF
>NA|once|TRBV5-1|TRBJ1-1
TGCGCCAGCGGCCGGGACACGCTGAACACTGAAGCTTTCTTT
CASGRDTLNTEAFF
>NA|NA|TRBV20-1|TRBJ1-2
TGCAGTGCCACAGGGTTCTATGGCTACACCTTC
CSATGFYGYTF
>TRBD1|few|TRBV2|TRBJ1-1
TGTGCCAGCAGTGATGACAGGGGCACTGAAGCTTTCTTT
CASSDDRGTEAFF
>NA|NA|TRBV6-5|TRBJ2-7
NA
CASSLQRGEQYF
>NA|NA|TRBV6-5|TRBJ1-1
TGTGCCAGCACCCCGCTCGGTTCCGGGGTAGCTTTCTTT
CASTPLGSGVAFF
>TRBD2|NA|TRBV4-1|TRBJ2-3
TGCGCCAGCAGCCTTCAGGCGAATGGGGCGGGGCGGGGGACAGATACGCAGTATTTT
CASSLQANGAGRGTDTQYF
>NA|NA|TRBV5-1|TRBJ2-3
TGCGCCAGCAGCTCAGGGACTCAGGCTGCAGATACGCAGTATTTT
CASSSGTQAADTQYF